This record looks at one TCR beta chain sequence and its context. Antigen: not known. The germline V and J ends were trimmed by 2 bases and 9 bases, with 5 bases remaining between them. The CDR3 is 11 amino acids. Clones were read by immunoSEQ multiplex PCR, and TCRdb kept only the in-frame ones, dropping some. The sample yields roughly 110,000 clones, about 90% seen once. This specimen belongs to a study of T cell responses to AZD1222 COVID-19 vaccine. Study-wide results and limits: A mostly white British donor set with more females was recruited, and clonal diversity was possibly underestimated. None of the repertoires were sampled until the peak T cell response had passed.

The rearrangement uses TRBV12-3 or TRBV12-4 and TRBJ2-1; D gene uncertain. The receptor comes from an adult who received the AZD1222 COVID-19 vaccine. The source material was peripheral blood, sampled 28 days after the second AZD1222 dose. The CDR3 protein is CASSLPGEQFF. The CDR3 coding sequence is TGTGCCAGCAGTTTACCGGGTGAGCAGTTCTTC.